Listed here are 7 T cell receptor beta chains from one sample, sequenced in a study of a mutant IDH1 vaccine in newly diagnosed glioma. Sample time point: baseline, week 1 (first vaccination visit). Treatment specified: pre-vaccination baseline after standard-of-care therapy. The method was immunoSEQ multiplex PCR; TCRdb's version includes in-frame clones alone and lacks a portion of them. The sample shows over 80,000 clones, roughly 90% of them seen only once. The specimen was PBMCs, collected from a glioma patient treated with radiotherapy, temozolomide or both. Every receptor here comes from a woman between 50 and 59 years old with glioma.

The chain combines TRBV21-1 with TRBJ2-1; TRBD2 was called by the table and not checked on the DNA. TRBV21-1 is a documented pseudogene. This CDR3 has 19 residues. CDR3 coding DNA: TGTGCCAGAAGGGACAGGGGGACCTTAGCGGGAGCGTCCTACAATGAGCAGTTCTTC. Translation: CARRDRGTLAGASYNEQFF.

This clone appeared a few times. J is TRBJ2-7 and V is TRBV11-2; D is perhaps TRBD1 or TRBD2 (5 bases each). This CDR3 contains 13 residues. Trimming pared 7 bases from V and 6 bases from J, leaving 16 bases between. The germline gives CDR1 SGHAT, CDR2 FQNNGV. The CDR3 loop is CASKSGGRTEQYF. CDR3 coding DNA: TGTGCCAGCAAATCTGGGGGAAGGACCGAGCAGTACTTC.

Written as DNA, the CDR3 is TGTGCCAGCAGCTTCGAGGGAGGGCACAATGAGCAGTTCTTC. This gives the protein CASSFEGGHNEQFF. V is TRBV7-3 and J is TRBJ2-1, with TRBD2 matching 7 bases. The junction had 4 bases not matched to a gene; V was cut back by 3 bases and J by 5 bases. The V gene's germline CDR1 is SGHTA and CDR2 FQGTGA. The length of the CDR3 is 14 residues.

The chain uses TRBV7-3 and TRBJ2-3; possibly TRBD1 or TRBD2 for D (6 bases each). The CDR3 contains 15 residues. CDR1 and CDR2 from the germline V gene are SGHTA and FQGTGA. Trimming took off 5 bases at V and 8 bases at J, with 20 bases between the two ends. The CDR3 sequence is CASSPGAGVRFTQYF. In nucleotides, the CDR3 is TGTGCCAGCAGCCCGGGGGCAGGTGTTCGTTTTACGCAGTATTTT.

The genes are TRBV28 and TRBJ2-5; 7 nucleotides align to TRBD1. The assigned J gene may be wrong: the sequence end matches TRBJ2-7 better. Germline CDR1 is MDHEN and CDR2 is SYDVKM. The CDR3 covers 17 residues. The CDR3 region is CASSFRKGDRETYEQYF. CDR3 nucleotide sequence: TGTGCCAGCAGTTTCCGAAAAGGGGACAGAGAAACCTACGAGCAGTACTTC.

This clone has a handful of counts. The rearrangement uses TRBV27 and TRBJ1-1; 7 bases are a match to TRBD1. J gave up 0 bases and V 5 bases, and 9 bases lay outside the gene matches. CDR3 size: 16 residues. CDR1 and CDR2 (germline): MNHEY, SMNVEV (reference sequence). As DNA, the CDR3 is TGTGCCAGCAGTCCCGACAGGGACTGGGTGAACACTGAAGCTTTCTTT. Its protein is CASSPDRDWVNTEAFF.

The chain has TRBV19 and TRBJ1-2; unclear D gene. The CDR3 spans 18 residues. V lost 0 bases and J 1 base, leaving 18 bases between the germline ends. CDR1 LNHDA and CDR2 SQIVND come from the germline V gene (reference sequence). CDR3 DNA sequence: TGTGCCAGTAGTATAGACGCGAGGCCTCTCTCCCTTAACTATGGCTACACCTTC. This translates into CASSIDARPLSLNYGYTF.